This TCR beta chain emerged from a study of shared clonotypes between healthy human individuals. Study information: The cohort had a couple of women and a few men, ages 18 to 49. Each donor had three CD4 naive, three CD4 memory, two CD8 naive and one CD8 memory plate. The study's findings and limits: A handful of donors shared about 5% of their naive CD4 clonotypes. Generation probabilities were higher for clonotypes shared across all four sorted-subset donors than for unshared ones.

In regard to this clone: What it recognizes is unknown.

This CDR3 is 18 amino acids long. V shed 4 bases and J shed 3 bases, with 22 bases lying between them. Germline lookup yields CDR1 SGHRS and CDR2 YFSETQ. The protocol was immunoSEQ multiplex PCR, while the TCRdb copy is restricted to in-frame clones and leaves out a portion. The repertoire holds roughly 1,500,000 clones, with about 98% as singletons. The receptor was derived from a man aged 25 to 45 in good health. The sequencing sample was made of naive CD4+ T cells sorted from blood. Specified subset: CD45RA+ positively selected. The chain employs TRBV5-1 and TRBJ2-2; tentatively, D is TRBD2 (6 bases). In DNA form, the CDR3 reads TGCGCCAGCAGCCCGGGAAGGAGTCGGGAGCCCTACACCGGGGAGCTGTTTTTT. It specifies CASSPGRSREPYTGELFF.